Listed below are T cell receptor beta chains from one sample, sequenced in a study of spatial heterogeneity in lung cancer. In TCRdb, the 5' RACE reads were re-called with MiXCR into one record per CDR3 protein. The sample shows some 22,000 distinct CDR3 sequences, 2.5% to 3% of them seen only once. Sample: lung tumor tissue, taken at surgery. These receptors all come from a male donor with early-stage non-small cell lung cancer. Both conserved end residues are part of each CDR3. A D gene is named only where the DNA matches it firmly.

V gene	D gene	CDR3 protein
TRBV10-3	TRBD2	CAISDLGLAGVLENEQFF
TRBV5-1	-	CASSLAYTVYEQYF
TRBV7-2	-	CASSWDGLTDTQYF
TRBV10-3	-	CAIRDSFNQPQHF
TRBV20-1	-	CSARGQVDEQYF
TRBV29-1	-	CSLTLTYNEQFF
TRBV30	TRBD2	CAWHGRRTYNEQFF
TRBV5-1	-	CASNRDTTTGELFF
TRBV20-1	-	CSATTTRGGSYEQYF
TRBV12-3/TRBV12-4	-	CASSPTGNEQFF
TRBV12-3/TRBV12-4	-	CASSYGQSNSPLHF
TRBV4-3	TRBD2	CASSQDSYGGTYEQYF
TRBV7-3	TRBD1	CASSGTGGTPGELFF
TRBV24-1	TRBD2	CATSDGTRGGTDTQYF
TRBV4-2	-	CASSQEVTGLTYNEQFF
TRBV6-2/TRBV6-3	-	CASSYDGVGYTF
TRBV28	-	CASSSVGVSNQPQHF
TRBV29-1	-	CSGRDFESAETQYF
TRBV28	TRBD1	CASTGPTGSHTDTQYF
TRBV10-3	-	CAISESMNTEAFF
TRBV20-1	TRBD2	CSAPHPLAGVGETQYF
TRBV4-2	TRBD2	CASSPGLAGGGKRDTQYF
TRBV20-1	TRBD1	CSARYRGSTGELFF
TRBV11-2	TRBD2	CASSLDYGLADGDLNEQFF
TRBV7-6	-	CVSSATDLGDEKLFF
TRBV6-6	-	CASSYSNERLNYEQYF
TRBV5-4	-	CASSLGEFEAFF
TRBV12-2	-	CASRLLVGRTDTQYF
TRBV12-3/TRBV12-4	TRBD2	CASSFGGRDTGELFF
TRBV11-2	-	CASRGSPMNTEAFF
TRBV12-3/TRBV12-4	TRBD2	CASRTSGTPTGELFF
TRBV7-3	-	CASSLTSESSYNEQFF
TRBV3-1	-	CASGRLNTEAFF
TRBV7-9	-	CASSLFGDNEQFF
TRBV6-6	-	CASSQSSYNEQFF
TRBV3-1	-	CASSPQGKMNTEAFF
TRBV29-1	TRBD2	CSVAGGSYNEQFF
TRBV20-1	TRBD2	CSAAGILAGGYNEQFF
TRBV19	-	CASSGGAATNTGELFF
TRBV5-1	-	CASRVDRSNTGELFF